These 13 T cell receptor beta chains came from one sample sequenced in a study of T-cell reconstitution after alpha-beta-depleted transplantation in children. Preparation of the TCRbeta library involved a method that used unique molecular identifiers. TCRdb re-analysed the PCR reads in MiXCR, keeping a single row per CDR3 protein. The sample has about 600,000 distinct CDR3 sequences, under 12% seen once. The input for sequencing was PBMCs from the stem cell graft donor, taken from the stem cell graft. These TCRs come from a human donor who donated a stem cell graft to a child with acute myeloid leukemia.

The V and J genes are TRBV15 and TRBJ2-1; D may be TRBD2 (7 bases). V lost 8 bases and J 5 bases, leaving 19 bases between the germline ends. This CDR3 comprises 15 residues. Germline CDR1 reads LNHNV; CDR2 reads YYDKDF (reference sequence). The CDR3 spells CATGGGGAVDNEQFF. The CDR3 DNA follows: TGTGCCACCGGAGGGGGGGGGGCGGTTGACAATGAGCAGTTCTTC.

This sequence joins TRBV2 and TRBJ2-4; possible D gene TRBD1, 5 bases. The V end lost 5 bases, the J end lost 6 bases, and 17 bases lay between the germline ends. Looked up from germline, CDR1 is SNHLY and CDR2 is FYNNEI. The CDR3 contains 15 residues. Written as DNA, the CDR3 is TGTGCCAGCAGTAAACAGACATCCCAGGGAAACATTCAGTACTTC. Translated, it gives CASSKQTSQGNIQYF. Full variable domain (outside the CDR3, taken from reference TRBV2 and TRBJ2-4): EPEVTQTPSHQVTQMGQEVILRCVPISNHLYFYWYRQILGQKVEFLVSFYNNEISEKSEIFDDQFSVERPDGSNFTLKIRSTKLEDSAMYFCASSKQTSQGNIQYFGAGTRLSVL.

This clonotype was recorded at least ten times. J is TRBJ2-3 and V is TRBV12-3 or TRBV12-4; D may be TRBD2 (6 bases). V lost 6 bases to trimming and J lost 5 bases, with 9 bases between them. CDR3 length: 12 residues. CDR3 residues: CASSLTRDTQYF. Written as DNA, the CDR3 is TGTGCCAGCAGCTTGACTAGAGATACGCAGTATTTT.

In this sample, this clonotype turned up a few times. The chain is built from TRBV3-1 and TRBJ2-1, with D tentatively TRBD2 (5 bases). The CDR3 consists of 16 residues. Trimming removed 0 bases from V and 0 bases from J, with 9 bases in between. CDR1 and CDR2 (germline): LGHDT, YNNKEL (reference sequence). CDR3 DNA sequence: TGTGCCAGCAGCCAAGACAGACTATACTCCTACAATGAGCAGTTCTTC. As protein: CASSQDRLYSYNEQFF.

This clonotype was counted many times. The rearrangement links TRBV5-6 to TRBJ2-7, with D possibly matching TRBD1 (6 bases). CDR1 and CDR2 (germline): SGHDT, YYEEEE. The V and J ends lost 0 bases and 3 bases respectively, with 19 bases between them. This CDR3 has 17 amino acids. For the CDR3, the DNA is TGTGCCAGCAGCTTGGACATCGGGCAGGGGCTTTTCTACGAGCAGTACTTC. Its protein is CASSLDIGQGLFYEQYF.

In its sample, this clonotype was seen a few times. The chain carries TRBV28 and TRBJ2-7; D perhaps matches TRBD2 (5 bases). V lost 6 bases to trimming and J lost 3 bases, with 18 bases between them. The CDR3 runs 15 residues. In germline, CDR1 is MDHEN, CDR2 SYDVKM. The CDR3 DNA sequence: TGTGCCAGCAGGGTATATGGGGAGAAACGCTACGAGCAGTACTTC. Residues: CASRVYGEKRYEQYF.

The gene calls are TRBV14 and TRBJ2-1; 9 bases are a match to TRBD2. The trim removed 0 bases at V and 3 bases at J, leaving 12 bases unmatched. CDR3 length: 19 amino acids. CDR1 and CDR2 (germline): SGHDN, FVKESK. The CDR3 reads CASSQDPRLAEGVYNEQFF. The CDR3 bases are TGTGCCAGCAGCCAAGACCCCCGACTAGCGGAGGGGGTCTACAATGAGCAGTTCTTC.

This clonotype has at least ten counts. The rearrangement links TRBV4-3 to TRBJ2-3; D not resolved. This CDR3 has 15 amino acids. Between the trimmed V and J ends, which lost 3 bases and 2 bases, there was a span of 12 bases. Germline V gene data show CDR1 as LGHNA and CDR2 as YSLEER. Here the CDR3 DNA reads TGCGCCAGCAGCCAGGCAACAACTTACACAGATACGCAGTATTTT. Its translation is CASSQATTYTDTQYF.

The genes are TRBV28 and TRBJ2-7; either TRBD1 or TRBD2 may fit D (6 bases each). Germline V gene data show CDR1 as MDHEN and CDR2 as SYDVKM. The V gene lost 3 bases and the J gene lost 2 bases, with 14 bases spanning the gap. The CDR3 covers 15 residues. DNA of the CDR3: TGTGCCAGCAGTTTGGGTAGGGGGGCCCCCTACGAGCAGTACTTC. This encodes CASSLGRGAPYEQYF. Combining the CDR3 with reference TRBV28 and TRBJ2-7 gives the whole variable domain DVKVTQSSRYLVKRTGEKVFLECVQDMDHENMFWYRQDPGLGLRLIYFSYDVKMKEKGDIPEGYSVSREKKERFSLILESASTNQTSMYLCASSLGRGAPYEQYFGPGTRLTVT.

The CDR3 reads CSVEDLGRSYNEQFF. The CDR3 nucleotides are TGCAGCGTTGAAGATCTGGGCCGCTCCTACAATGAGCAGTTCTTC. The V and J genes are TRBV29-1 and TRBJ2-1, with unresolved D. The V gene lost 0 bases and the J gene lost 0 bases, with 9 bases spanning the gap. CDR1 SQVTM and CDR2 ANQGSEA come from the germline V gene. The CDR3 has 15 amino acids.

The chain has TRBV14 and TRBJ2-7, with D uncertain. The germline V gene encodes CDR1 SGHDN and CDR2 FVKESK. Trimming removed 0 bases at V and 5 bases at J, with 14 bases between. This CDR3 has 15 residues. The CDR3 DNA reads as TGTGCCAGCAGCCAAGATCTTGTCTCCGGCAACGAGCAGTACTTC. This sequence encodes CASSQDLVSGNEQYF.

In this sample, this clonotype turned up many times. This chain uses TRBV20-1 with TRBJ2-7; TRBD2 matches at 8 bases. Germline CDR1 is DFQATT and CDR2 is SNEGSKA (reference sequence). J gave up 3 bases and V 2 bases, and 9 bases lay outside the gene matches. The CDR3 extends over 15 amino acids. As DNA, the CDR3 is TGCAGTGCTAGATCGGGGGGGCAATTAGGCTACGAGCAGTACTTC. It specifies CSARSGGQLGYEQYF.

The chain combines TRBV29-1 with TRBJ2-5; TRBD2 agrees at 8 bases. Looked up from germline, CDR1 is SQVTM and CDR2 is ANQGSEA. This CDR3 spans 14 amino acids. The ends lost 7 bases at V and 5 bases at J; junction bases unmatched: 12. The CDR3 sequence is CSGQAGVWSETQYF. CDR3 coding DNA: TGCAGCGGTCAAGCGGGAGTATGGTCGGAGACCCAGTACTTC.